Listed below are T cell receptor beta chains from one sample, sequenced in a study of beta chain features in type 1 diabetes. Sequencing used immunoSEQ multiplex PCR; TCRdb keeps in-frame clones, though not all of them. The repertoire holds about 370,000 clones, with roughly 16% as singletons. Sequencing was performed on naive CD4+ T cells from blood. These receptor sequences come from a woman younger than 30 in good health. Both conserved end residues are part of each CDR3. Each record gives: J gene, D gene, clone size, V gene, CDR3 DNA, CDR3 protein. D genes are given only for firm matches. Clone size is stated in some rows and not others, as once, few, many or a class when expanded.

TRBJ2-7 | TRBD1 | NA | TRBV5-1 | TGCGCCAGCAGCCCAGCGGGACAGGGAGGGTCCTACGAGCAGTACTTC | CASSPAGQGGSYEQYF
TRBJ2-5 | TRBD1 | few | TRBV12-5 | TGTGCTAGTGGTCTAGGGGGCACGGAGACCCAGTACTTC | CASGLGGTETQYF
TRBJ2-7 | TRBD2 | few | TRBV6-6 | TGTGCCAGTAGGGGCGGGAGTAATAACGAGCAGTACTTC | CASRGGSNNEQYF
TRBJ2-7 | NA | NA | TRBV10-3 | TGTGCCATCAGTGGGCCGACTGGCTCCTACGAGCAGTACTTC | CAISGPTGSYEQYF
TRBJ2-7 | NA | NA | TRBV2 | TGTGCCAGCAGTAAGCGGACCTACGAGCAGTACTTC | CASSKRTYEQYF
TRBJ2-1 | TRBD1 | NA | TRBV29-1 | TGCAGCGCCGGACAGGGACCTAAGAGCTCCTACAATGAGCAGTTCTTC | CSAGQGPKSSYNEQFF
TRBJ2-1 | TRBD2 | NA | TRBV5-1 | TGCGCCAGCAGCTTGAGTCCCACCTATAGCGGGAGGGCCGAGTTCGCCCATGAGCAGTTCTTC | CASSLSPTYSGRAEFAHEQFF
TRBJ2-7 | TRBD1 | NA | TRBV29-1 | TGCAGCGTTCGGGACAGGCCCGACGAGCAGTACTTC | CSVRDRPDEQYF
TRBJ1-1 | TRBD1 | few | TRBV28 | TGTGCCAGCAGGATTCTCGGGACAGGGGGCACTGAAGCTTTCTTT | CASRILGTGGTEAFF
TRBJ2-3 | NA | few | TRBV19 | TGTGCCAGTAGTATTGGGCTCCCACCAGATACGCAGTATTTT | CASSIGLPPDTQYF
TRBJ2-7 | TRBD2 | few | TRBV19 | TGTGCCAGTAGGGGGACTAGCGGGACTAGTTCCTACGAGCAGTACTTC | CASRGTSGTSSYEQYF
TRBJ2-3 | TRBD1 | NA | TRBV9 | TGTGCCAGCAGGGAGACAGGGGATATTTCAGATACGCAGTATTTT | CASRETGDISDTQYF
TRBJ1-1 | NA | NA | TRBV7-9 | TGTGCCAGCAGCTCTGTGAGGGTGAGCACTGAAGCTTTCTTT | CASSSVRVSTEAFF
TRBJ1-5 | NA | NA | TRBV4-3 | TGCGCCAGCAGCCAAGAAGGCAGGAATCAGCCCCAGCATTTT | CASSQEGRNQPQHF
TRBJ1-4 | TRBD1 | few | TRBV27 | TGTGCCAGCAGTTTATCGGGACAGGGAGGGGAAAAACTGTTTTTT | CASSLSGQGGEKLFF
TRBJ2-2 | NA | NA | TRBV2 | TGTGCCAGCAGTGTTTCGGGAGTGGGCACCGGGGAGCTGTTTTTT | CASSVSGVGTGELFF
TRBJ2-5 | NA | few | TRBV7-9 | TGTGCCAGCAGCTTAGCTGGGGGCGCGGAGACCCAGTACTTC | CASSLAGGAETQYF
TRBJ1-5 | NA | few | TRBV2 | TGTGCCAGCAGGGGTCCGGGACAAAGGCAGCCCCAGCATTTT | CASRGPGQRQPQHF
TRBJ2-7 | NA | few | TRBV7-2 | TGTGCCAGCAGATCCGGGGGTGCCTACGAGCAGTACTTC | CASRSGGAYEQYF
TRBJ1-2 | TRBD1 | NA | TRBV14 | TGTGCCAGCAGCCATTTGACAGGGGTCCTCTATGGCTACACCTTC | CASSHLTGVLYGYTF
TRBJ2-7 | TRBD1 | NA | TRBV6-5 | TGTGCCAGCAGTTGGGGACAGGCTTCCTACGAGCAGTACTTC | CASSWGQASYEQYF
TRBJ2-3 | TRBD2 | few | TRBV18 | TGTGCCAGCTCATGGCGGGAGGACACAGATACGCAGTATTTT | CASSWREDTDTQYF
TRBJ1-1 | NA | NA | TRBV5-4 | TGTGCCAGCAGCTTGATGGAGGGGACTGAAGCTTTCTTT | CASSLMEGTEAFF
TRBJ1-1 | NA | few | TRBV28 | TGTGCCAGCCGCACAGGGTTCGAAGAAGCTTTCTTT | CASRTGFEEAFF
TRBJ2-6 | TRBD1 | few | TRBV4-1 | TGCGCCAGCAGCCGGCTGGGTAGACAGGGCTCTGGGGCCAACGTCCTGACTTTC | CASSRLGRQGSGANVLTF
TRBJ1-4 | NA | NA | TRBV5-8 | TGTGCCAGCAGCATCCAGGGATATCCGAATGAAAAACTGTTTTTT | CASSIQGYPNEKLFF
TRBJ1-1 | NA | few | TRBV5-4 | TGTGCCAGCAGCCTCAACACTGAAGCTTTCTTT | CASSLNTEAFF
TRBJ1-5 | NA | NA | TRBV28 | TGTGCCAGCAGTTTTGGGCGGAAAGGGGGCAATCAGCCCCAGCATTTT | CASSFGRKGGNQPQHF
TRBJ2-1 | TRBD2 | few | TRBV5-1 | TGCGCCAGCAGCCCAAGCGGGAGCTCCTACAATGAGCAGTTCTTC | CASSPSGSSYNEQFF
TRBJ2-7 | NA | NA | TRBV23-1 | TGCGCCAGCATTGGGGCAGGGGTGTCCTACGAGCAGTACTTC | CASIGAGVSYEQYF
TRBJ2-3 | TRBD2 | few | TRBV10-3 | TGTGCCATCAGTGCAAGGGGACTAGCGGGAGCCGCAGATACGCAGTATTTT | CAISARGLAGAADTQYF